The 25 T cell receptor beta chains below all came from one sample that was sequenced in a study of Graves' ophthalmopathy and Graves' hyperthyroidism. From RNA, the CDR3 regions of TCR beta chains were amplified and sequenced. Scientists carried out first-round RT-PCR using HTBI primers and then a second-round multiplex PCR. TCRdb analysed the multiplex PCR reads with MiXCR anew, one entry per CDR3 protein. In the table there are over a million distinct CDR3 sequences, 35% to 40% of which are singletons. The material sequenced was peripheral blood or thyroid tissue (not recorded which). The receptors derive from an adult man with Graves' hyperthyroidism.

For the CDR3, the DNA is TGCGCCAGCAGCCCGGGACAGGCCAAGTTCTATGGCTACACCTTC. Translated: CASSPGQAKFYGYTF. The chain recombines TRBV4-3 with TRBJ1-2; 8 nucleotides line up with TRBD1. Germline loops: CDR1 LGHNA, CDR2 YSLEER. The CDR3 contains 15 residues. Losses at the gene ends were 4 bases for V and 4 bases for J; bases not matched to a gene: 8.

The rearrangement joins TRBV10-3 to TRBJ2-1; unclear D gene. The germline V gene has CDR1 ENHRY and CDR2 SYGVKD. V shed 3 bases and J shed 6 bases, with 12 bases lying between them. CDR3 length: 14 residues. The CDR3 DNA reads TGTGCCATCAGTGAAGGAGACTCTCTCAATGAGCAGTTCTTC. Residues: CAISEGDSLNEQFF.

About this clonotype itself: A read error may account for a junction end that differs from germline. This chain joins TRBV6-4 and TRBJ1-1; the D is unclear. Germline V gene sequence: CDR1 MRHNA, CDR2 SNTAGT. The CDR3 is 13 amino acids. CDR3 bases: TGTGCCAGCAGTGTACAGATGAACACTGAAGCTTCCTTT. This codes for CASSVQMNTEASF.

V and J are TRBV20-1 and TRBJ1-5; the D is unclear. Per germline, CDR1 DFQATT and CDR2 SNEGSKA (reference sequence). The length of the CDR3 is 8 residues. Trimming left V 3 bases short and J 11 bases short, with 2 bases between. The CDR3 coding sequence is TGCAGTGCTAGTGCCCAGCATTTT. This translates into CSASAQHF.

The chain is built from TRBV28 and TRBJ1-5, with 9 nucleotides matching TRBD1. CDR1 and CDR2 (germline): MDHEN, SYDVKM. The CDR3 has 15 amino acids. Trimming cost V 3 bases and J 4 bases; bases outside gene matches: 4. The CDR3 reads CASSFQQGANQPQHF. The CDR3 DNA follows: TGTGCCAGCAGTTTCCAACAGGGGGCTAATCAGCCCCAGCATTTT.

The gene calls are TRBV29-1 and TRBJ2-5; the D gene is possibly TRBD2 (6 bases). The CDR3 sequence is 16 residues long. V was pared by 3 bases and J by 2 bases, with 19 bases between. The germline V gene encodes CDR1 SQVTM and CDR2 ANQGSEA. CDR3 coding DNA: TGCAGCGTTGAGCCGGGGACTGCTAACAGACAAGAGACCCAGTACTTC. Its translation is CSVEPGTANRQETQYF.

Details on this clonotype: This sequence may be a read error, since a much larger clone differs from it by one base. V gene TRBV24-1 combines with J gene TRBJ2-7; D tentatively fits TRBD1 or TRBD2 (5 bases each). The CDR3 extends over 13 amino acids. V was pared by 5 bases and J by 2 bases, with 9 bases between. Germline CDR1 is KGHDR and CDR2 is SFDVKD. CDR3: CATSGDGAYEQYF. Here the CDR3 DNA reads TGTGCCACCAGTGGGGACGGGGCCTACGAGCAGTACTTC.

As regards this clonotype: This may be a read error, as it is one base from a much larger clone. The CDR3 DNA is TGTGCCACCCAAGATAGCGGATACTCCTACGAGCGGTACTTC. Encoded protein: CATQDSGYSYERYF. The chain couples TRBV19 to TRBJ2-7, with a possible D match to TRBD2 (6 bases). CDR1 LNHDA and CDR2 SQIVND come from the germline V gene (reference sequence). This CDR3 region has 14 residues.

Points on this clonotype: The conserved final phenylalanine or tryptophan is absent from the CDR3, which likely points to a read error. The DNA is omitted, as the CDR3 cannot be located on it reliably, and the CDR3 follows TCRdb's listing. CDR3 region: CASSQAGT. J is TRBJ2-5 and V is TRBV4-3; TRBD1 is the table's D call and was not checked against the DNA. In germline, CDR1 is LGHNA, CDR2 YSLEER. The CDR3 comprises 8 residues, both ends counted.

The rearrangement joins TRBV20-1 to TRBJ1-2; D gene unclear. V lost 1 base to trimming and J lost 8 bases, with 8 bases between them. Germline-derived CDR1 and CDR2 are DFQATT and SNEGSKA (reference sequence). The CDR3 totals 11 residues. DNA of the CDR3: TGCAGTGCTAGAGTTGTGGGCGGCTACACCTTC. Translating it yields CSARVVGGYTF.

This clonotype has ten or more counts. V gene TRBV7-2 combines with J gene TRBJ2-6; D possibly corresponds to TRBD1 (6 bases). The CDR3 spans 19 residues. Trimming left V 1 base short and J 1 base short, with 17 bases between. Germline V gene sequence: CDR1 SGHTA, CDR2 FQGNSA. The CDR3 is CASSLVLAGAGSGANVLTF. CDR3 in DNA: TGTGCCAGCAGCTTAGTACTGGCAGGGGCAGGGTCTGGGGCCAACGTCCTGACTTTC.

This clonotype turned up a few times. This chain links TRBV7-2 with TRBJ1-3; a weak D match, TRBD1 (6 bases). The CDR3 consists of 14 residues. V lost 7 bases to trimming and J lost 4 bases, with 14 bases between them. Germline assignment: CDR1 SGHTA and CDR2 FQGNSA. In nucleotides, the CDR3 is TGTGCCAGCATCCCGACAGGATCGGGAAACACCATATATTTT. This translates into CASIPTGSGNTIYF.

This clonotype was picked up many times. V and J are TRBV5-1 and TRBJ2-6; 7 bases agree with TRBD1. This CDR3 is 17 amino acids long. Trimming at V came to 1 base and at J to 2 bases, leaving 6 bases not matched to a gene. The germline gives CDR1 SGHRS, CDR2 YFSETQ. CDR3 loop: CASSLKPQGAGANVLTF. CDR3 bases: TGCGCCAGCAGCTTGAAGCCCCAGGGGGCTGGGGCCAACGTCCTGACTTTC.

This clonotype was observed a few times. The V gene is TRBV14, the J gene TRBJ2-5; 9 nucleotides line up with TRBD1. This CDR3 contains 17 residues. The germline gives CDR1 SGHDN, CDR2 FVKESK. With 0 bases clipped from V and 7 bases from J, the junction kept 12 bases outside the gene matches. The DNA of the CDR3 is TGTGCCAGCAGCCAAGAGTATGGGACAGGGTTCGGTACGACCCAGTACTTC. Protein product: CASSQEYGTGFGTTQYF.

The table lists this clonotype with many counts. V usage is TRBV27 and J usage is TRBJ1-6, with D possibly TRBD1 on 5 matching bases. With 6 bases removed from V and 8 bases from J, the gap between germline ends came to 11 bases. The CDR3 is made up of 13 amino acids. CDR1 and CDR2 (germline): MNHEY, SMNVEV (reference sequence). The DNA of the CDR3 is TGTGCCAGCAGAAGGGACGGTTATTCACCCCTCCACTTT. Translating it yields CASRRDGYSPLHF.

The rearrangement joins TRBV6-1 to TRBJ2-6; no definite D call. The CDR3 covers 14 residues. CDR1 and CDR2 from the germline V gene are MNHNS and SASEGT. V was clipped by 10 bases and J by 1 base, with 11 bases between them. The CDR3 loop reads CATFPGSGANVLTF. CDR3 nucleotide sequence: TGTGCCACTTTCCCGGGTTCTGGGGCCAACGTCCTGACTTTC.

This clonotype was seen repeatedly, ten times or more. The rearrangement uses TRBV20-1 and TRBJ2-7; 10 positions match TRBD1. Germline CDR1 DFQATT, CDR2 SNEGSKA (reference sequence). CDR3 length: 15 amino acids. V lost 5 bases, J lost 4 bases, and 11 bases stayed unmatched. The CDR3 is CSACPRQGAGYEQYF. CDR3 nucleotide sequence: TGCAGTGCTTGCCCTCGACAGGGGGCCGGATACGAGCAGTACTTC.

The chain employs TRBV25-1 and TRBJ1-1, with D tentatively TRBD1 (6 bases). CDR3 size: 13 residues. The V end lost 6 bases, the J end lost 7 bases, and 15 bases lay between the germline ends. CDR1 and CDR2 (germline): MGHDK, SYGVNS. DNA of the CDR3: TGTGCCAGCAGGACAGGAAACGTATTTGAAGCTTTCTTT. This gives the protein CASRTGNVFEAFF.

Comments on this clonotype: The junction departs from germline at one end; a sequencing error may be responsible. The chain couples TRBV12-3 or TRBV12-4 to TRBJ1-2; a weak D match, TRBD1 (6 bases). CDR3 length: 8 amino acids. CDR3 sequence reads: CASSRTAF. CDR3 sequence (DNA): TGTGCCAGCAGCCGGACAGCATTC.

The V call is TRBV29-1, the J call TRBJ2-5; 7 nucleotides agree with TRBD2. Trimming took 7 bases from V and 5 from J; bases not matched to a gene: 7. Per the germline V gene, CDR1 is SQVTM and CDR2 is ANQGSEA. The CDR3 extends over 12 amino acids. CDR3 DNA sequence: TGCAGCGCTGGGGCCGGGAGGGAGACCCAGTACTTC. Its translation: CSAGAGRETQYF.

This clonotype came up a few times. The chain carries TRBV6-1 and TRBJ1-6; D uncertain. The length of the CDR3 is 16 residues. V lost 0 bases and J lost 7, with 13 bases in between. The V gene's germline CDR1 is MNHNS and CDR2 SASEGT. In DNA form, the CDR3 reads TGTGCCAGCAGTGAAGCGGGCAGCTCAACCAATTCACCCCTCCACTTT. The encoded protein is CASSEAGSSTNSPLHF.

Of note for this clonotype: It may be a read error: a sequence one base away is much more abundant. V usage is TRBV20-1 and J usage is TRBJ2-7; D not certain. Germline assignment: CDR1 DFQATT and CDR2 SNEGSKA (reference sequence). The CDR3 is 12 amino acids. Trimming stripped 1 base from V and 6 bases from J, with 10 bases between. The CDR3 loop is CSARGDASEQYF. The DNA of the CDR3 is TGCAGTGCTAGAGGAGACGCCTCCGAGCAGTACTTC.

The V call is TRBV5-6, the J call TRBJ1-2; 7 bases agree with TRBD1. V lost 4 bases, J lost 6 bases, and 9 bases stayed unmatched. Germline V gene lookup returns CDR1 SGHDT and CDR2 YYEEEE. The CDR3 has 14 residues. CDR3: CASSPFWTGHGYTF. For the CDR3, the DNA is TGTGCCAGCAGCCCCTTCTGGACAGGCCATGGCTACACCTTC.

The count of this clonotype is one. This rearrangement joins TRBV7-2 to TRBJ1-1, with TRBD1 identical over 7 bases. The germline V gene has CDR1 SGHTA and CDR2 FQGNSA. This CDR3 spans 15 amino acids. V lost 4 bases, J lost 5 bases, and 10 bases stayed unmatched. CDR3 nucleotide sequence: TGTGCCAGCAGCTCCCCGGGACAGTCGAGAACTGAAGCTTTCTTT. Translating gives CASSSPGQSRTEAFF.

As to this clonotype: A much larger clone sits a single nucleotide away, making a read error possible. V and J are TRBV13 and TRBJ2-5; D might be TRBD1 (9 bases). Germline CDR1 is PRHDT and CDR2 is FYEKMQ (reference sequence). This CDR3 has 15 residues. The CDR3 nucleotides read TGTGTCAGCAGCGGGGGACAGGGCGACCAAGAGACCCAGTACTTC. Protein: CVSSGGQGDQETQYF.